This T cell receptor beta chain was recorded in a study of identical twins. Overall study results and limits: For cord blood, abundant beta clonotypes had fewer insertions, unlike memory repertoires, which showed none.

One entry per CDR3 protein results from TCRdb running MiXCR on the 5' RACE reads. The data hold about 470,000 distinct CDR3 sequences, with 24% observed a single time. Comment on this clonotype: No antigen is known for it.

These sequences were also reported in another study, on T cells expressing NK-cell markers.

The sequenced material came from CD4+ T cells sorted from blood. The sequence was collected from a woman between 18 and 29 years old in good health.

CDR3 nucleotide sequence: TGCAGTGCTCTCAGGGTACCCATCTACGAGCAGTACTTC. The encoded protein is CSALRVPIYEQYF. The V gene is TRBV20-1, the J gene TRBJ2-7, with D possibly matching TRBD1 (5 bases). Looked up from germline, CDR1 is DFQATT and CDR2 is SNEGSKA (reference sequence). There are 13 residues in the CDR3. V was clipped by 5 bases and J by 3 bases, with 14 bases between them.